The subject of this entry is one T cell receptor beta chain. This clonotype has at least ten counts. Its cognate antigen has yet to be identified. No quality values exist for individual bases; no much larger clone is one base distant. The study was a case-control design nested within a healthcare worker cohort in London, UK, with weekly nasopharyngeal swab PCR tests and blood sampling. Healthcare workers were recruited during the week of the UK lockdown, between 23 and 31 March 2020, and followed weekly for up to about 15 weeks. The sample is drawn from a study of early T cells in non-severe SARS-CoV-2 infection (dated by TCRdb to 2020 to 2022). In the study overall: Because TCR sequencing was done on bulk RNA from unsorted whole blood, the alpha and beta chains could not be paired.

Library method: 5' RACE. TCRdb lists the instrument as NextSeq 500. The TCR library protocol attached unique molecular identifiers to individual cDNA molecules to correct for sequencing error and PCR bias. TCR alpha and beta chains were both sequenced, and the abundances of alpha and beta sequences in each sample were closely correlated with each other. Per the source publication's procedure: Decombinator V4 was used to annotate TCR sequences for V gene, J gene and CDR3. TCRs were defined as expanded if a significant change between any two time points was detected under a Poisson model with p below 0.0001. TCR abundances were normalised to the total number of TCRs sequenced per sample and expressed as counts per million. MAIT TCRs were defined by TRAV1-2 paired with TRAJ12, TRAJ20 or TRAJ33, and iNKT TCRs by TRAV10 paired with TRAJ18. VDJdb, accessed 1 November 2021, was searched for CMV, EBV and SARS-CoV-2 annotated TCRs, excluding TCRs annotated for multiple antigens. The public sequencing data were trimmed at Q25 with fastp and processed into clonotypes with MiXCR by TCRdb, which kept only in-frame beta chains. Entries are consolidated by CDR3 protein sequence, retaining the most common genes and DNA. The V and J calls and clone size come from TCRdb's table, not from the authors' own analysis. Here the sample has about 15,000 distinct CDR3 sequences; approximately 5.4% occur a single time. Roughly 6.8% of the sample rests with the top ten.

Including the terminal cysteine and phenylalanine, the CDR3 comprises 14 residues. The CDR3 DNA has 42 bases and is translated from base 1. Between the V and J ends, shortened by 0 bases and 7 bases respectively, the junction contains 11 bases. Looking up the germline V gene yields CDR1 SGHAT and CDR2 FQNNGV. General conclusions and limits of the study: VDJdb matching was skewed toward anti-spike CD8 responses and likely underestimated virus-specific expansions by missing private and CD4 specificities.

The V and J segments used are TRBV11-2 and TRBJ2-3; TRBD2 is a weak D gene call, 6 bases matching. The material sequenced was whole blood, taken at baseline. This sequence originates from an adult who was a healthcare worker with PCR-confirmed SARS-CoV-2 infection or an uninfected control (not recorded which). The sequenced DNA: TGTGCCAGCAGCTTAGACGGGACTTCCTATACGCAGTATTTT. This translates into CASSLDGTSYTQYF.